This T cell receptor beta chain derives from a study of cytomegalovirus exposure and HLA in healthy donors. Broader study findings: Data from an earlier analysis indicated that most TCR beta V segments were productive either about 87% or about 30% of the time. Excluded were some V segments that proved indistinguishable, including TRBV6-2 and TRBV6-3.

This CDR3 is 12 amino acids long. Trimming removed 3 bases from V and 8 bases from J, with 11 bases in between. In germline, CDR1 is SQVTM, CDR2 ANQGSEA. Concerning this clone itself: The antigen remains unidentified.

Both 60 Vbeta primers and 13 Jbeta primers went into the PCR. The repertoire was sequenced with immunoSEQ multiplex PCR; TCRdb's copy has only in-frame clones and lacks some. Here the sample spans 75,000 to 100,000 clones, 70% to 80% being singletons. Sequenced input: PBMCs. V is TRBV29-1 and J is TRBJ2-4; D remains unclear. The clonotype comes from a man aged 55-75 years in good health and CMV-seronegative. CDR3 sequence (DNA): TGCAGCGTTGAGGTACAAGGAGACATTCAGTACTTC. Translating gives CSVEVQGDIQYF.